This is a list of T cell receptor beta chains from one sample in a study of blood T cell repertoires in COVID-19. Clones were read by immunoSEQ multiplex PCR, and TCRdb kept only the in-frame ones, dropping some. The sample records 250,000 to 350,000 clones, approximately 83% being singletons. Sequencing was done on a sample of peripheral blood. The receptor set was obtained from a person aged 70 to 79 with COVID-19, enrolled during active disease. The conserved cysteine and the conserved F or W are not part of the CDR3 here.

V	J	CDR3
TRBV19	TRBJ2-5	ASSIRGQGGETQY
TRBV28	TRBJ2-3	ASSLHPDTQY
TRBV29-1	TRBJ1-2	SVVGDRSDLPYGYT
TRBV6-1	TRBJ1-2	ASSEATGRFFYGYT
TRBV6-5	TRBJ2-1	ASSRTSGNNEQF
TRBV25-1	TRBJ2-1	ASSREGQGSNEQF
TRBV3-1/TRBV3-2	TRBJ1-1	ASSEQNTEAF
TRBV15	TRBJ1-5	ATSRGGGGQPQH
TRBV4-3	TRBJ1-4	ASSQGQHEKLF
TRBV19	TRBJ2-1	ASSLLPLSYNEQF
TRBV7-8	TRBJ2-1	ASSSSGTSVYNEQF
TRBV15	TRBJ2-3	ATSRDPRGQDTQY
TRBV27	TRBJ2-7	ASSLRGGFEQY
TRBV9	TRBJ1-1	ASSVGLRQGNTEAF
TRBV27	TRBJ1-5	ASSSLQGNQPQH
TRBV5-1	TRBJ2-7	ASSFQQQGDEQY
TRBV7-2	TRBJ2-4	ASSFVYRGAKNIQY
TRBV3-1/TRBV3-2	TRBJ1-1	ASSQGRQEGTEAF
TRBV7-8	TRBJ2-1	ASSPDVLAGDGEQF
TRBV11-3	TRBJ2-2	ASSAGTITGELF
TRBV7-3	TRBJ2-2	ASSFSSGTNTGELF
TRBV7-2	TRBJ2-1	ASSIDRPGGNEQF
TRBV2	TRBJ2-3	ASSGAGSPTDTQY
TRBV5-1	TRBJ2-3	ASQATASTDTQY
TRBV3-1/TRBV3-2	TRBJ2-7	ASSQGPYEQY
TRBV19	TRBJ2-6	ASTGAGANVLT
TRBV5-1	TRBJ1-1	ASSFSGTGGPEAF
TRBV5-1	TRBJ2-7	ASSLLWARNEQY
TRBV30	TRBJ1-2	AWNMGQGAGYT
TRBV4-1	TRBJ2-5	ASSQWASGAEETQY
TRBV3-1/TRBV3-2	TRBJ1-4	ASSRGRTNEKLF
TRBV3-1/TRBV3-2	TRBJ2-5	ASSQDEESTGGRGETQY
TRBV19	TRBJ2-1	ASSIQEGAGFTTEQF
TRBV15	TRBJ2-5	ATSRQDRGQETQY
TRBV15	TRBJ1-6	ATSMSSYNSPLH